These 7 T cell receptor beta chains were sequenced from one sample in a study of prognosis after radiotherapy for stage I lung cancer. TCR beta CDR3 amplification from genomic DNA was performed by two-round multiplex PCR. First-round PCR, the initial amplification, used primers specific to each TRBV and TRBJ gene. One entry per CDR3 protein results from TCRdb running MiXCR on the multiplex PCR reads. The sample lists about 12,000 distinct CDR3 sequences; nearly 55% were seen once. Here the sequenced sample was PBMCs, taken before or after stereotactic body radiation therapy (not recorded which). Every receptor here comes from a donor at least 50 years old with non-small cell lung cancer.

Remarks on this clonotype: Only one base separates this from a far larger clonotype, so it likely reflects a read error. The V call is TRBV6-4, the J call TRBJ2-1; D possibly corresponds to TRBD2 (6 bases). The germline V gene encodes CDR1 MRHNA and CDR2 SNTAGT. The CDR3 loop spans 14 amino acids. V lost 10 bases, J lost 7 bases, and 20 bases lay in between. CDR3 DNA: TGTGCCACAAGGAGGGTAGGGCCTGGGAATGAGCAGTTCTTC. Residues: CATRRVGPGNEQFF.

This clonotype was found a few times. The V call is TRBV5-6, the J call TRBJ1-1, with 10 bases matching TRBD1. The CDR3 length is 14 residues. Trimming took 3 bases from V and 6 from J; bases not matched to a gene: 5. CDR1 is SGHDT and CDR2 is YYEEEE in the germline V gene. The CDR3 loop reads CASSSGTGAPEAFF. The CDR3 DNA reads TGTGCCAGCAGCTCCGGGACAGGGGCCCCTGAAGCTTTCTTT.

As for this clonotype: The junction departs from germline at one end; a sequencing error may be responsible. The chain employs TRBV7-9 and TRBJ2-1; no clear D. CDR1 is SEHNR, CDR2 FQNEAQ, per germline (reference sequence). CDR3 length equals 14 residues. As DNA, the CDR3 is TGTGCCAGCAGCTGGTATCCCTCCTACAATGGGCAGTTCTTC. This translates into CASSWYPSYNGQFF.

This clonotype has just one count. A far larger clone is one nucleotide away, so this likely arose from a read error. The V gene is TRBV7-9, the J gene TRBJ1-1, with D hard to call. Deletions cut 3 bases from V and 0 bases from J, with 8 bases between. This CDR3 spans 14 amino acids. The V gene's germline CDR1 is SEHNR and CDR2 FQNEAQ (reference sequence). The CDR3 nucleotides read TGTGCCAGCAGCTTGGAAAGCGTGAACACTGAAGCTTTCTTT. Translating it yields CASSLESVNTEAFF.

This clonotype was seen ten or more times. The CDR3 sequence: CASSPPTGDVDGYTF. DNA of the CDR3: TGTGCCAGCAGTCCTCCGACAGGGGATGTAGACGGCTACACCTTC. The chain combines TRBV7-9 with TRBJ1-2; 8 bases are shared with TRBD1. Germline CDR1 reads SEHNR; CDR2 reads FQNEAQ (reference sequence). Trimming took 6 bases from V and 8 from J; bases not matched to a gene: 14. The CDR3 is 15 amino acids. Using reference TRBV7-9 and TRBJ1-2 for the parts outside the CDR3, the full variable domain is DTGVSQNPRHKITKRGQNVTFRCDPISEHNRLYWYRQTLGQGPEFLTYFQNEAQLEKSRLLSDRFSAERPKGSFSTLEIQRTEQGDSAMYLCASSPPTGDVDGYTFGSGTRLTVV.

The chain links TRBV9 to TRBJ1-2; no clear D. V was trimmed by 0 bases and J by 5 bases, leaving 8 bases between them. Germline CDR1 and CDR2: SGDLS and YYNGEE. The CDR3 has 13 amino acids. The CDR3 coding sequence is TGTGCCAGCAGCGTAGTACTTGGTTATGGCTACACCTTC. It codes for CASSVVLGYGYTF.

This clonotype is judged medium-sized (0.01 to 0.1%). Here the CDR3 reads CASSLTASPAGELFF. In DNA, the CDR3 is TGTGCCAGCAGCTTAACGGCTAGCCCCGCCGGGGAGCTGTTTTTT. The V and J genes are TRBV11-3 and TRBJ2-2; D is perhaps TRBD2 (5 bases). The CDR3 extends over 15 amino acids. In germline, CDR1 is SGHNT, CDR2 YENEEA. V was pared by 2 bases and J by 6 bases, with 13 bases between.